This T cell receptor (beta chain) emerged from a study of monozygotic twins with inflammatory bowel disease. General study results and limits: The analysis failed to separate different T cell subtypes. Repertoire likeness was no different across concordant and discordant twins, perhaps owing to restricted power. Lower sharing of clonotypes with other individuals was seen in IBD patients than in healthy twins. This was most marked in patients showing signs of disease activity. Among patients, repertoires may have gained variability from differing immunosuppressive treatments.

Germline lookup yields CDR1 KGHSH and CDR2 LQKENI. This CDR3 has 13 residues. With respect to this clonotype: No antigen is known for it.

TCRdb re-called the 5' RACE reads and shows each CDR3 protein once, DNA omitted. The data show about 450,000 distinct CDR3 sequences, and the top ten clones hold 2% to 3%. The chain has TRBV18 and TRBJ1-4; lacking DNA, the TRBD1 call made by TCRdb goes unchecked. Sequenced material: blood. This receptor was identified in a human donor with ulcerative colitis or Crohn's disease, or a healthy co-twin of an affected twin (not recorded which). The CDR3 sequence: CASSGQRNEKLFF.